Each of the 27 T cell receptor beta chains below was sequenced from the same sample in a study of blood T cells in healthy people across ages. Combining a sample-barcoded 5' primer with a J-beta primer mix, a second PCR ran for 7 to 11 cycles. TCRdb processed the 5' RACE reads anew with MiXCR; each CDR3 protein has one entry. The sample has 1.5 million to 2 million distinct CDR3 sequences, roughly 49% seen once; the top ten hold around 2.1%. Sequenced: blood. Receptors originate from a woman between 40 and 50 years old in good health.

The V call is TRBV10-1, the J call TRBJ2-5; the match to TRBD2 covers 13 bases. From germline, CDR1 is WNHNN and CDR2 SYGVQD (reference sequence). CDR3 length equals 15 residues. The V segment lost 3 bases and the J segment 3 bases; nucleotides outside the gene matches: 1. CDR3 sequence reads: CASSEGLAGEETQYF. The CDR3 nucleotides are TGCGCCAGCAGTGAAGGACTAGCGGGGGAAGAGACCCAGTACTTC.

This chain uses TRBV12-3 or TRBV12-4 with TRBJ1-2; tentative D call: TRBD1 (6 bases). Trimming cost V 6 bases and J 0 bases, with 11 bases left between them. The CDR3 totals 14 residues. CDR3 DNA: TGTGCCAGCAGCCACAGGGTAGCTAACTATGGCTACACCTTC. This encodes CASSHRVANYGYTF.

The gene calls are TRBV7-9 and TRBJ2-1; 7 bases line up with TRBD2. Germline-derived CDR1 and CDR2 are SEHNR and FQNEAQ (reference sequence). V trimming: 2 bases; J trimming: 0 bases; junction bases outside the gene matches: 13. CDR3 length equals 19 residues. The CDR3, as DNA: TGTGCCAGCAGCTTAAGACCTCGCGGGAGAAAGAGCTCCTACAATGAGCAGTTCTTC. Its translation: CASSLRPRGRKSSYNEQFF.

This clonotype has a handful of counts. V gene TRBV7-2 combines with J gene TRBJ1-2; no clear D. Germline CDR1 and CDR2: SGHTA and FQGNSA. Deletions cut 1 base from V and 8 bases from J, with 17 bases between. There are 15 residues in the CDR3. CDR3 DNA: TGTGCCAGCAGCTTAGGGGTGACGACAAGGACGGGCTACACCTTC. Translation: CASSLGVTTRTGYTF.

The rearrangement uses TRBV29-1 and TRBJ2-6, with unresolved D. Trimming left V 7 bases short and J 2 bases short, with 9 bases between. This CDR3 contains 13 residues. Germline V gene lookup returns CDR1 SQVTM and CDR2 ANQGSEA. The chain's CDR3 is CSALHAGANVLTF. CDR3 bases: TGCAGCGCCCTCCACGCTGGGGCCAACGTCCTGACTTTC.

The chain has TRBV6-6 and TRBJ1-1; D unclear. The CDR3 sequence is 16 residues long. V dropped 8 bases and J dropped 0 bases, with 19 bases sitting between them. Looked up from germline, CDR1 is MNHNY and CDR2 is SVGAGI (reference sequence). The CDR3 DNA sequence: TGTGCCAGCGAAGTTACATCGGGTTCCATGAACACTGAAGCTTTCTTT. Translated: CASEVTSGSMNTEAFF.

The CDR3 sequence: CASSLGGGLGIVGQFF. CDR3 DNA sequence: TGTGCCAGCAGCTTAGGGGGGGGGCTCGGAATCGTCGGGCAGTTCTTC. V usage is TRBV7-8 and J usage is TRBJ2-1; weak D call: TRBD2 (7 bases). Trimming stripped 1 base from V and 12 bases from J, with 22 bases between. The CDR3 totals 16 residues. Germline CDR1 reads SGHVS; CDR2 reads FQNEAQ.

Points on this clonotype: Relative to the germline gene, one junction end is altered; a read error may explain this. This chain uses TRBV7-2 with TRBJ2-3; 12 positions agree with TRBD2. The CDR3 extends over 15 amino acids. Germline values: CDR1 SGHTA, CDR2 FQGNSA. CDR3 DNA: TGTGCCAGCAGCTCTCGGACTAGCGGGACAGATATGCAGTATTTT. This encodes CASSSRTSGTDMQYF.

Comments on this clonotype: This clone may be a read error of a much larger clone one base away. The V call is TRBV20-1, the J call TRBJ2-7; 10 bases are a match to TRBD1. This CDR3 is 13 amino acids long. Unmatched junction bases numbered 4, after V lost 4 bases and J lost 4 bases. Germline V gene data show CDR1 as DFQATT and CDR2 as SNEGSKA (reference sequence). CDR3 in DNA: TGCAGTGCTACCCGGGACAGGGGATACGAGCAGTACTTC. Amino acid sequence: CSATRDRGYEQYF.

Only a few counts were recorded for this clonotype. CDR3 protein: CASSPTGQNNEQFF. The CDR3, as DNA: TGTGCCAGCAGCCCTACCGGACAGAACAATGAGCAGTTCTTC. The chain links TRBV7-2 to TRBJ2-1; the D gene is possibly TRBD1 (6 bases). Germline values: CDR1 SGHTA, CDR2 FQGNSA. Trimming shortened V by 5 bases and J by 5 bases, and 13 bases separated the two germline ends. CDR3 length equals 14 residues.

This clonotype was detected only a few times. This rearrangement joins TRBV2 to TRBJ2-1; D perhaps matches TRBD1 (5 bases). Per the germline V gene, CDR1 is SNHLY and CDR2 is FYNNEI. The CDR3 consists of 12 residues. Trimming cost V 2 bases and J 7 bases, with 6 bases left between them. In DNA form, the CDR3 reads TGTGCCAGCAGTGAAAAGGGGAATGAGCAGTTCTTC. It yields the protein CASSEKGNEQFF.

Of note for this clonotype: One end of the junction is discordant with germline, which a read error may explain. This chain uses TRBV10-3 with TRBJ2-5; 10 nucleotides agree with TRBD2. Per the germline V gene, CDR1 is ENHRY and CDR2 is SYGVKD. The CDR3 runs 15 residues. Written as DNA, the CDR3 is TGTACCATCAGTCGTAGCGGGGGGCATCAAGAGACCCAGTACTTC. It translates to CTISRSGGHQETQYF.

V is TRBV27 and J is TRBJ2-4; 9 bases are shared with TRBD2. The J call could be wrong; TRBJ2-7 is a better fit for the DNA end. Germline V gene lookup returns CDR1 MNHEY and CDR2 SMNVEV (reference sequence). The CDR3 sequence is 14 residues long. The CDR3 DNA sequence: TGTGCCAGCATTGACATAGCGGGGGCCTACGAGCAGTACTTC. Its translation is CASIDIAGAYEQYF.

This clonotype was observed a few times. The V and J genes are TRBV27 and TRBJ2-3; unclear D gene. The CDR3 sequence is 16 residues long. V lost 4 bases to trimming and J lost 4 bases, with 18 bases between them. Per the germline V gene, CDR1 is MNHEY and CDR2 is SMNVEV (reference sequence). This CDR3 is CASSSLRLGSADTQYF. DNA of the CDR3: TGTGCCAGCAGTTCCCTTCGTTTAGGGTCGGCAGATACGCAGTATTTT.

This clonotype was counted a few times. This rearrangement joins TRBV5-1 to TRBJ2-7, with D unclear. CDR1 is SGHRS, CDR2 YFSETQ, per germline. CDR3 length equals 16 residues. The V end was cut by 4 bases, the J end by 7 bases, with 24 bases between. The CDR3 here is CASSIYGVSGGREQYF. CDR3 nucleotides: TGCGCCAGCAGCATATATGGTGTTTCGGGTGGAAGGGAGCAGTACTTC. Variable domain in full (rest from reference TRBV5-1 and TRBJ2-7): KAGVTQTPRYLIKTRGQQVTLSCSPISGHRSVSWYQQTPGQGLQFLFEYFSETQRNKGNFPGRFSGRQFSNSRSEMNVSTLELGDSALYLCASSIYGVSGGREQYFGPGTRLTVT.

This clonotype was observed a handful of times. The chain employs TRBV5-6 and TRBJ2-3; D unclear. The germline CDR1 and CDR2 sequences are SGHDT and YYEEEE. The CDR3 contains 16 residues. V was clipped by 2 bases and J by 0 bases, with 13 bases between them. The DNA of the CDR3 is TGTGCCAGCAGCTTTCAGCTAGGTCCTAGCACAGATACGCAGTATTTT. Translated, it gives CASSFQLGPSTDTQYF.

The chain links TRBV19 to TRBJ1-2; 8 positions match TRBD1. Trimming took 7 bases from V and 5 from J; bases not matched to a gene: 6. Germline CDR1 reads LNHDA; CDR2 reads SQIVND (reference sequence). There are 13 residues in the CDR3. The CDR3 loop is CASNTGQGYGYTF. In nucleotides, the CDR3 is TGTGCCAGTAATACCGGACAGGGTTATGGCTACACCTTC.

This rearrangement joins TRBV28 to TRBJ2-3, with a weak D call TRBD2 (6 bases). The CDR3 is 19 amino acids. Deletions cut 1 base from V and 0 bases from J, with 20 bases between. Germline V gene sequence: CDR1 MDHEN, CDR2 SYDVKM. CDR3 bases: TGTGCCAGCAGTTTATCGAGATTTGCGGGGAGTCCTAGCACAGATACGCAGTATTTT. Amino acid sequence: CASSLSRFAGSPSTDTQYF.

This clonotype showed up just a few times. The chain employs TRBV9 and TRBJ1-1; D is perhaps TRBD1 (5 bases). Trimming cost V 3 bases and J 0 bases, with 12 bases left between them. In germline, CDR1 is SGDLS, CDR2 YYNGEE. This CDR3 has 15 amino acids. The CDR3 DNA reads as TGTGCCAGCAGCGGAAGACAGTCCTTGAACACTGAAGCTTTCTTT. Its translation is CASSGRQSLNTEAFF.

The chain combines TRBV27 with TRBJ2-7; maybe TRBD1 (6 bases). Trimming took 2 bases from V and 0 from J, leaving 14 bases between them. The CDR3 sequence is 16 residues long. Per the germline V gene, CDR1 is MNHEY and CDR2 is SMNVEV (reference sequence). DNA of the CDR3: TGTGCCAGCAGTTTACAGGGGCGCCTCAGCTCCTACGAGCAGTACTTC. Amino acid sequence: CASSLQGRLSSYEQYF.

The chain recombines TRBV27 with TRBJ2-3, with unresolved D. The CDR3 is made up of 14 amino acids. Germline CDR1 MNHEY, CDR2 SMNVEV (reference sequence). V was trimmed by 7 bases and J by 2 bases, leaving 13 bases between them. The CDR3: CASTDTLVTDTQYF. Here the CDR3 DNA reads TGTGCCAGCACCGATACCTTGGTCACAGATACGCAGTATTTT.

This clonotype was counted only a few times. The genes are TRBV4-3 and TRBJ2-3, with TRBD1 as a possible D gene (7 bases). Germline loops: CDR1 LGHNA, CDR2 YSLEER. Deletions cut 0 bases from V and 1 base from J, with 14 bases between. This CDR3 contains 17 residues. The CDR3, as DNA: TGCGCCAGCAGCCAAGATTATCAGGGGGGCGGCACAGATACGCAGTATTTT. Encoded protein: CASSQDYQGGGTDTQYF.

The rearrangement links TRBV20-1 to TRBJ1-2; 7 nucleotides agree with TRBD1. The ends lost 2 bases at V and 6 bases at J; junction bases unmatched: 6. CDR3 size: 13 residues. Germline values: CDR1 DFQATT, CDR2 SNEGSKA (reference sequence). The CDR3 bases are TGCAGTGCTAGACGACAGGGCGGGCATGGCTACACCTTC. Amino acid sequence: CSARRQGGHGYTF.

As concerns this clonotype: It may be a read error: a sequence one base away is much more abundant. The rearrangement joins TRBV24-1 to TRBJ2-6; D uncertain. Trimming removed 4 bases from V and 1 base from J, with 1 base in between. Per germline, CDR1 KGHDR and CDR2 SFDVKD. The CDR3 has 13 amino acids. CDR3: CATSESGANVLTF. Here the CDR3 DNA reads TGTGCCACCAGTGAATCTGGGGCCAACGTCCTGACTTTC.

This clonotype was seen only a few times. V gene TRBV19 combines with J gene TRBJ2-1; D unclear. Germline loops: CDR1 LNHDA, CDR2 SQIVND (reference sequence). The CDR3 loop spans 14 amino acids. V lost 5 bases to trimming and J lost 5 bases, with 13 bases between them. The DNA for the CDR3 is TGTGCCAGTAGTCGACTGGCAGAGAACAATGAGCAGTTCTTC. This sequence encodes CASSRLAENNEQFF.

The chain combines TRBV7-2 with TRBJ2-3; D possibly uses TRBD1 or TRBD2 (5 bases each). CDR3 length equals 13 residues. CDR1 is SGHTA and CDR2 is FQGNSA in the germline V gene. Trimming cost V 5 bases and J 5 bases, with 11 bases left between them. CDR3 coding DNA: TGTGCCAGCAGCCCCGGGGCGGGAGATACGCAGTATTTT. This codes for CASSPGAGDTQYF.

This clonotype was counted between two and nine times. V is TRBV12-5 and J is TRBJ2-4, with D maybe TRBD1 (6 bases). The CDR3 covers 15 residues. From germline, CDR1 is LGHNT and CDR2 FRNRAP. V was shortened by 7 bases and J by 6 bases, with 19 bases between the two germline ends. The CDR3 spells CASARDLPRGNIQYF. DNA of the CDR3: TGTGCTAGTGCCCGGGACCTACCCAGGGGAAACATTCAGTACTTC.